The clone carrying this T cell receptor beta chain is a singleton in its sample. The data were produced by immunoSEQ multiplex PCR, yet TCRdb's version contains in-frame clones alone and is incomplete. The repertoire consists of 85,000 to 95,000 clones, with 80% to 95% occurring once and the leading ten covering about 0.92%. The sample comes from a study of control samples from healthy donors and cancer patients. CDR3 length: 16 residues. This clonotype was sampled from a young woman in good health. This chain joins TRBV21-1 and TRBJ2-3. TRBV21-1 is a documented pseudogene. Specimen: blood. This chain's CDR3 is CASSKGAVPSTDTQYF. As DNA, the CDR3 is TGTGCCAGCAGCAAAGGCGCAGTGCCCTCCACAGATACGCAGTATTTT.